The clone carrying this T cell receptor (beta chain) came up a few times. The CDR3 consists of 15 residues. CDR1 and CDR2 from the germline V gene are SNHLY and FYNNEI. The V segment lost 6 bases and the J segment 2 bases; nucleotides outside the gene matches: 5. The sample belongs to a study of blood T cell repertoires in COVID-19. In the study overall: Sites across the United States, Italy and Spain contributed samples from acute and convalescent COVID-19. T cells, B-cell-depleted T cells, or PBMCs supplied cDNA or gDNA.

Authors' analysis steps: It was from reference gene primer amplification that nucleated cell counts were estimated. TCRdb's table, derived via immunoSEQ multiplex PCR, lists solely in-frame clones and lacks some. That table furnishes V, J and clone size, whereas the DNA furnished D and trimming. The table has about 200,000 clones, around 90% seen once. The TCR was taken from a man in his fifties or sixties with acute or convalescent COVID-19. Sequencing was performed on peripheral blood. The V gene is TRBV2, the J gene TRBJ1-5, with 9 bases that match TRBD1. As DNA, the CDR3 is TGTGCCAGCAGGGGAACAGGGGGCCGCAATCAGCCCCAGCATTTT. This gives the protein CASRGTGGRNQPQHF.